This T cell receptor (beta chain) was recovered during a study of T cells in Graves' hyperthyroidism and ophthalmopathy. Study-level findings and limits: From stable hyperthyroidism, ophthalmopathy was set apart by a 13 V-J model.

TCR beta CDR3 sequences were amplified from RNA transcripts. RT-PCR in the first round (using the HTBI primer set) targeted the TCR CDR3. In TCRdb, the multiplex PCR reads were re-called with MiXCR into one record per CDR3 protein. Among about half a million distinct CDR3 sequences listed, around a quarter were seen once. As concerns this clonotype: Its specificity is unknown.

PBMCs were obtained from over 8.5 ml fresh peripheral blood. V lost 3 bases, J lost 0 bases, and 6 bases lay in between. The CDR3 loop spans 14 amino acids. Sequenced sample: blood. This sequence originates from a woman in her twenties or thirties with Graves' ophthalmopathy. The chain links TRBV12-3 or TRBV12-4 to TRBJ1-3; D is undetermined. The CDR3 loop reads CASSFATSGNTIYF. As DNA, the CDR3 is TGTGCCAGCAGTTTCGCAACCTCTGGAAACACCATATATTTT.